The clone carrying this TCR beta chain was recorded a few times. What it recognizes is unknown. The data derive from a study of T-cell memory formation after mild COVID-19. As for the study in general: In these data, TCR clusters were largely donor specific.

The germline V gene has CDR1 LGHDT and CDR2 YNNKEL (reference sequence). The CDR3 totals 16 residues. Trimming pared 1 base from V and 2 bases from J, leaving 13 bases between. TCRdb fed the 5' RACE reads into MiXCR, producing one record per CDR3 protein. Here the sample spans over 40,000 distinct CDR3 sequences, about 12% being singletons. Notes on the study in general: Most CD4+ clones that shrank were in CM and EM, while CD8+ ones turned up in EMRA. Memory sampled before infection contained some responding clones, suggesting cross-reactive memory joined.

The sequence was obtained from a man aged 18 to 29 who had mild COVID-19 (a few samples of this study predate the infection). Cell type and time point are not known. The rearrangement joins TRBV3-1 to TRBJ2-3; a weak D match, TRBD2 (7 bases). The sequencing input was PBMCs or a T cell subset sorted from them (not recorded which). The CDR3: CASSQVIGGLTDTQYF. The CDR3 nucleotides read TGTGCCAGCAGCCAAGTTATCGGGGGGCTCACAGATACGCAGTATTTT.